The present TCR beta chain was sequenced within a study of ipilimumab plus nivolumab after autologous stem cell transplantation. In the study overall: Median doses per patient: roughly 5 ipilimumab, about eight nivolumab. Both relapsed and primary refractory DLBCL were included.

The ends were cut back, 0 bases at V and 0 bases at J, with 4 bases in the middle. The CDR3 consists of 15 residues. CDR1 and CDR2 from the germline V gene are SGHNT and YYREEE (reference sequence). The data were produced by immunoSEQ multiplex PCR, yet TCRdb's version contains in-frame clones alone and is incomplete. The sample lists over 15,000 clones; roughly four fifths were seen once. This chain connects TRBV5-4 to TRBJ1-6; no clear D. The sequence derives from a male donor with diffuse large B-cell lymphoma. This sample comprised PBMCs, obtained in a trial of ipilimumab plus nivolumab as post-transplant consolidation. CDR3 sequence reads: CASSLGSSYNSPLHF. The CDR3 DNA reads as TGTGCCAGCAGCTTGGGTAGCTCCTATAATTCACCCCTCCACTTT. Full variable domain (missing parts from reference TRBV5-4 and TRBJ1-6): ETGVTQSPTHLIKTRGQQVTLRCSSQSGHNTVSWYQQALGQGPQFIFQYYREEENGRGNFPPRFSGLQFPNYSSELNVNALELDDSALYLCASSLGSSYNSPLHFGNGTRLTVT.